This T cell receptor beta chain was captured by sequencing in a study of T cell responses to AZD1222 COVID-19 vaccine. The wider study: Some second doses came at about 4 weeks and others at about 12 weeks; these were pooled. Study results and limitations: With dominance at 160-218 and 743-854, vaccine-associated CD4 TCRs spanned spike. The donor cohort was predominantly white British with a female majority, and clonal diversity may have been underestimated.

J lost 3 bases, V lost 3 bases, and 4 bases had no gene match. Germline CDR1 SGHRS, CDR2 YFSETQ. The CDR3 runs 15 residues. Concerning this clone: Its antigen is currently unknown.

Assay used: immunoSEQ multiplex PCR; TCRdb lists only in-frame clones, some missing. In the table there are 85,000 to 100,000 clones, about 78% of which are singletons. The sequencing used peripheral blood, collected on day 0 of AZD1222 vaccination. The V call is TRBV5-1, the J call TRBJ1-1; the match to TRBD1 covers 11 bases. The receptor was isolated from an adult in good health. CDR3 in DNA: TGCGCCAGCAGCTCATCGGGACAGGGGGACACTGAAGCTTTCTTT. Translating it yields CASSSSGQGDTEAFF. Using reference TRBV5-1 and TRBJ1-1 for the parts outside the CDR3, the full variable domain is KAGVTQTPRYLIKTRGQQVTLSCSPISGHRSVSWYQQTPGQGLQFLFEYFSETQRNKGNFPGRFSGRQFSNSRSEMNVSTLELGDSALYLCASSSSGQGDTEAFFGQGTRLTVV.